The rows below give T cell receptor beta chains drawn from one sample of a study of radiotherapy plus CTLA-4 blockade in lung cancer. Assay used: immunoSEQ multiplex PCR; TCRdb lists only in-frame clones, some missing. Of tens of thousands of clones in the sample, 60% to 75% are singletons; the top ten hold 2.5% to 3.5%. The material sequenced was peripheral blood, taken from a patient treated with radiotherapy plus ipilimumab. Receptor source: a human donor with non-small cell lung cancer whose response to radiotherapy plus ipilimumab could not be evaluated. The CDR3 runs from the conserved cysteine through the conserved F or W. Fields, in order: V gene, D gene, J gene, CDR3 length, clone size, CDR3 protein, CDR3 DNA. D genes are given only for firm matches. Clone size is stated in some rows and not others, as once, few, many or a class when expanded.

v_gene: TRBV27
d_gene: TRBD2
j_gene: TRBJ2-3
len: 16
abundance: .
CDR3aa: CASRKLAGAGTDTQYF
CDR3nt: TGTGCCAGCAGAAAACTAGCGGGAGCCGGCACAGATACGCAGTATTTT

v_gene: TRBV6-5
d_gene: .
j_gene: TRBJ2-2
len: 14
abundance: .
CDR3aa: CASSYNRVPGELFF
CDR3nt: TGTGCCAGCAGTTATAACAGGGTACCCGGGGAGCTGTTTTTT

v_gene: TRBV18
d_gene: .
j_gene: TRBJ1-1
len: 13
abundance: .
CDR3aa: CASSQEGRTEAFF
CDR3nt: TGTGCCAGCTCGCAGGAAGGGAGGACTGAAGCTTTCTTT

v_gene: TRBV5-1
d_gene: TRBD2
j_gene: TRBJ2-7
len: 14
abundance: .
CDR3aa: CASSLTGLAYEQYF
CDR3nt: TGCGCCAGCAGCTTGACGGGACTAGCATACGAGCAGTACTTC

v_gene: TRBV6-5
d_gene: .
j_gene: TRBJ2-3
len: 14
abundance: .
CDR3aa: CASSYNYRADTQYF
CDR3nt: TGTGCCAGCAGTTACAACTACAGGGCAGATACGCAGTATTTT

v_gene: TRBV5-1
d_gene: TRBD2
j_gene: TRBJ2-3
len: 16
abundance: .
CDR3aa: CASSLARLAGSDTQYF
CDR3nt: TGCGCCAGCAGCTTGGCCCGACTAGCGGGATCAGATACGCAGTATTTT

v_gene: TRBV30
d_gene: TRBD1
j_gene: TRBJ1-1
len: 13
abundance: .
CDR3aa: CACDRGPGTEAFF
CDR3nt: TGTGCCTGTGACAGGGGGCCGGGTACTGAAGCTTTCTTT

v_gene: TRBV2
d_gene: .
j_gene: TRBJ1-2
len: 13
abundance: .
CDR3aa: CASGAIYQDGYTF
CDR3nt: TGTGCCAGTGGGGCGATATATCAGGATGGCTACACCTTC

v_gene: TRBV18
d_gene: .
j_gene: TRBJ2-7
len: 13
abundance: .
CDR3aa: CASSPGRAYEQYF
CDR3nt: TGTGCCAGCTCACCGGGCAGAGCCTACGAGCAGTACTTC

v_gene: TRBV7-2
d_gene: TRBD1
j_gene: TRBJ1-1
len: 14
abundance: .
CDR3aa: CASSQTGGNTEAFF
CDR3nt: TGTGCCAGCAGCCAGACAGGGGGGAACACTGAAGCTTTCTTT

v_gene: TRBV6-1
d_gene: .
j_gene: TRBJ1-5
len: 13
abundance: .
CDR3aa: CASSERKGQPQHF
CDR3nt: TGTGCCAGCAGTGAACGCAAGGGGCAGCCCCAGCATTTT

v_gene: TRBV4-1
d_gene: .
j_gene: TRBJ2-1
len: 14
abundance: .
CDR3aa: CASRDSIRSGEQFF
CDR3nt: TGCGCCAGCAGAGATAGCATTCGATCGGGGGAGCAGTTCTTC

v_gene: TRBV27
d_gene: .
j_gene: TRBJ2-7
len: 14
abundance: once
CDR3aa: CASRDPGTLYEQYF
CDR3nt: TGTGCCAGCAGGGATCCCGGGACACTCTACGAGCAGTACTTC

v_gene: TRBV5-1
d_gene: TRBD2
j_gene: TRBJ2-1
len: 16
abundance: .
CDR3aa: CASRPGLAGGYNEQFF
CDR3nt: TGCGCCAGCAGACCGGGTCTAGCGGGAGGCTACAATGAGCAGTTCTTC

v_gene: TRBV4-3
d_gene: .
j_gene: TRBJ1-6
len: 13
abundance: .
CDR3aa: CASSLRFDSPLHF
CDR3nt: TGCGCCAGCAGCCTCAGGTTCGATTCACCCCTCCACTTT

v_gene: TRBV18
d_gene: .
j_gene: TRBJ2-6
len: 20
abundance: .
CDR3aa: CASSPPLGANRESGANVLTF
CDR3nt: TGTGCCAGCTCACCACCGTTGGGGGCTAATCGTGAATCTGGGGCCAACGTCCTGACTTTC